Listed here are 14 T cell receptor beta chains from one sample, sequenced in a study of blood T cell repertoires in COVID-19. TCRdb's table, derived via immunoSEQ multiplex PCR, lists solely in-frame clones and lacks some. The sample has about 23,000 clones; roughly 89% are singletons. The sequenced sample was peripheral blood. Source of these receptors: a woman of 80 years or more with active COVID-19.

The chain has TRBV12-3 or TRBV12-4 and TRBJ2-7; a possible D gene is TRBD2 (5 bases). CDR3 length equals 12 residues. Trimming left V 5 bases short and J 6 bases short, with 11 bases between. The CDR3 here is CASSGLVSEQYF. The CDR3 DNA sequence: TGTGCCAGCAGTGGACTTGTCTCCGAGCAGTACTTC.

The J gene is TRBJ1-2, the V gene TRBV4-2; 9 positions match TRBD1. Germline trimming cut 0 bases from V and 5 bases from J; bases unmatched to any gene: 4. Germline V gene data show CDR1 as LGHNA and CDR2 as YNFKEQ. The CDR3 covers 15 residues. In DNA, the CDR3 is TGTGCCAGCAGCCAAGAAAGGACAGGGGCGTATGGCTACACCTTC. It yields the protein CASSQERTGAYGYTF.

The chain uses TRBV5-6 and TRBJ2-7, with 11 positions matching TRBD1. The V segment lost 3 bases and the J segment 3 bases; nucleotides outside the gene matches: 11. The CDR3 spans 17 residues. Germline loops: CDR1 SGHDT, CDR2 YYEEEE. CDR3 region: CASSSYAYGTGGYEQYF. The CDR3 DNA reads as TGTGCCAGCAGCTCTTACGCCTACGGGACAGGGGGCTACGAGCAGTACTTC.

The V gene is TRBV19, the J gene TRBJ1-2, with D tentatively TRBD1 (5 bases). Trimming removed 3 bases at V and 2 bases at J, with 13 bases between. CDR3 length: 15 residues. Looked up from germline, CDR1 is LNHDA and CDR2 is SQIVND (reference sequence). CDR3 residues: CASSMGQGLNYGYTF. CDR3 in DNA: TGTGCCAGTAGTATGGGCCAGGGCCTAAACTATGGCTACACCTTC.

CDR3 DNA sequence: TGTGCCAGCAGCGCTGCTGGGGACAGGGGTGAAGCTTTCTTT. This translates into CASSAAGDRGEAFF. This chain joins TRBV9 and TRBJ1-1; 10 nucleotides align to TRBD1. This CDR3 contains 14 residues. V lost 3 bases, J lost 7 bases, and 6 bases stayed unmatched. Germline CDR1 and CDR2: SGDLS and YYNGEE.

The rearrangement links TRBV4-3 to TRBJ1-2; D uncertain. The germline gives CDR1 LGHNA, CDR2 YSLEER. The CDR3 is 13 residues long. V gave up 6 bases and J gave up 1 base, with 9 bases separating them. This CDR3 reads CASSLESNYGYTF. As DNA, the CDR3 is TGCGCCAGCAGTCTAGAGAGTAACTATGGCTACACCTTC.

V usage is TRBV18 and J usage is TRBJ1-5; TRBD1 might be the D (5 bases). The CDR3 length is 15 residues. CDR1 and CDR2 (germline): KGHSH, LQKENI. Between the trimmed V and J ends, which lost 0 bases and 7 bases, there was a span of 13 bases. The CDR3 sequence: CASSPPVRVGQPQHF. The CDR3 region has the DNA TGTGCCAGCTCACCACCGGTCAGGGTAGGGCAGCCCCAGCATTTT.

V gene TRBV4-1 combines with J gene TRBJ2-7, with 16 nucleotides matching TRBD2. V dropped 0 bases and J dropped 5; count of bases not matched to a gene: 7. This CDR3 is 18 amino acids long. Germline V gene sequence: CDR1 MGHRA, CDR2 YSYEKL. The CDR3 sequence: CASSQEGTSGGAENEQYF. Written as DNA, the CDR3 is TGCGCCAGCAGCCAAGAGGGGACTAGCGGGGGGGCCGAGAACGAGCAGTACTTC.

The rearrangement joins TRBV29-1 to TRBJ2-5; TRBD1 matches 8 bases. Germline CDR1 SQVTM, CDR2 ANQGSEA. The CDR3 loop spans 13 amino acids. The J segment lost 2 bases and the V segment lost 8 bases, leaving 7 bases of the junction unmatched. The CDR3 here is CSFRDRLQETQYF. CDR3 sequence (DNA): TGCAGCTTCCGGGACAGGCTACAAGAGACCCAGTACTTC.

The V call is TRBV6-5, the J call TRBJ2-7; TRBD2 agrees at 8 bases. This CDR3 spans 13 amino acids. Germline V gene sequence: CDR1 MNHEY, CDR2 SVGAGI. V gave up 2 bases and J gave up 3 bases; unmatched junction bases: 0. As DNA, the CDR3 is TGTGCCAGCAGTTACGGGACTAGCTACGAGCAGTACTTC. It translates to CASSYGTSYEQYF.

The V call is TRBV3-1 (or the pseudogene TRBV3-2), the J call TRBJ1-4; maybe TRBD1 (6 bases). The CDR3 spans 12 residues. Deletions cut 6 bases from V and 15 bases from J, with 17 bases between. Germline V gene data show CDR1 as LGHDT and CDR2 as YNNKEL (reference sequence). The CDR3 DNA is TGTGCCAGCAGTCAGAGGGGGTCTTGGATGTTTTTT. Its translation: CASSQRGSWMFF.

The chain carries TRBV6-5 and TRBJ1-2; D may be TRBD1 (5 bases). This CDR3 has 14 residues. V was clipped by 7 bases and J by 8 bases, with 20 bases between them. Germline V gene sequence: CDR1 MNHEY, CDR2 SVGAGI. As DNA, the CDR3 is TGTGCCAGCAAGGAGGGGACCGGCGGGGTAGGCTACACCTTC. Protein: CASKEGTGGVGYTF.

The CDR3 nucleotides are TGCGCCAGCAGCTTGGACCCAGGGGGTGGAACTAATGAAAAACTGTTTTTT. Translated, it gives CASSLDPGGGTNEKLFF. This rearrangement joins TRBV5-1 to TRBJ1-4, with 7 nucleotides matching TRBD1. Germline CDR1 SGHRS, CDR2 YFSETQ. J gave up 1 base and V 0 bases, and 6 bases lay outside the gene matches. CDR3 length equals 17 residues.

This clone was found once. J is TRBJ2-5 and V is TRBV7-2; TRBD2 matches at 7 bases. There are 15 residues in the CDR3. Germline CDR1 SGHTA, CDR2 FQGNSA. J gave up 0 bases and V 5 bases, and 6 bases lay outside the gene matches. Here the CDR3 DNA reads TGTGCCAGCAGCCCGGGGGGACTCCACCAAGAGACCCAGTACTTC. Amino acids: CASSPGGLHQETQYF.